What follows describes a single TCR beta chain. Antigen: not known. A read error may produce the germline difference seen at one junction end. The data derive from a study of tumor and adjacent non-tumor tissue in lung cancer. Study context: There were about twelve adenocarcinoma, a couple of squamous cell carcinoma and 1 small cell lung cancer cases. Patients were aged about 30 to 76, approximately ten men and 4 to 6 women, stage I to III. Regarding the study as a whole: TCR diversity was significantly greater in tumor than normal lung tissue. Top 100 clones took a larger repertoire share in normal lung.

The library came from three nested PCR rounds adapted from ARM-PCR protocols. TCRdb processed the multiplex PCR reads anew with MiXCR; each CDR3 protein has one entry. The sample carries fewer than 100,000 distinct CDR3 sequences, around 82% recorded once. The CDR3 runs to 19 residues. Germline lookup yields CDR1 WNHNN and CDR2 SYGVQD (reference sequence). RNA was extracted from bulk tissue without any cell sorting. This non-tumor lung sample came from over 3 cm beyond the tumor edge. The gene calls are TRBV10-1 and TRBJ2-2; either TRBD1 or TRBD2 may supply D (5 bases each). Sequencing was performed on distant non-tumor lung tissue. This clonotype was sampled from a woman between 50 and 59 years old with non-small cell lung cancer. CDR3 coding DNA: TGCGCCAGCAGTGAGCGTCGGGGTGCAGGGTCCCTAAACACCGGGGAGCTGTCTTTT. Its protein product is CASSERRGAGSLNTGELSF.